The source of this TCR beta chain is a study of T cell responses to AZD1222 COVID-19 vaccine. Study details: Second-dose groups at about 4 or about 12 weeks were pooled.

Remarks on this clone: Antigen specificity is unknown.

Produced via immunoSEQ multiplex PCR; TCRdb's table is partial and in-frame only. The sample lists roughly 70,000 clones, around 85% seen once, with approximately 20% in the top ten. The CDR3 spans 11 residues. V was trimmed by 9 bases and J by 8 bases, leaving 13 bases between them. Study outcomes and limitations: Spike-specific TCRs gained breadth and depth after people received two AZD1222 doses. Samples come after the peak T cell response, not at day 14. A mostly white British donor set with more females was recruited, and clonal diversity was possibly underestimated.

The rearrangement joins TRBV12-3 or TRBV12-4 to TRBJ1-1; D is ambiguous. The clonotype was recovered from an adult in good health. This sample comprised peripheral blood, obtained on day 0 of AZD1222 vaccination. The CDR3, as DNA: TGTGCCAGTCGACTAGGAAAGGAAGCTTTCTTT. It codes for CASRLGKEAFF.